This T cell receptor (beta chain) stems from a study of monozygotic twins with inflammatory bowel disease. Germline assignment: CDR1 MNHNS and CDR2 SASEGT. The CDR3 sequence is 15 residues long. After re-calling the 5' RACE reads, TCRdb lists one entry per CDR3 protein, DNA absent. This table holds 350,000 to 500,000 distinct CDR3 sequences. The sequenced material came from blood. V gene TRBV6-1 combines with J gene TRBJ1-2; the TCRdb D gene call, TRBD1, has no DNA to confirm it. This clonotype was sampled from a human donor with ulcerative colitis or Crohn's disease, or a healthy co-twin of an affected twin (not recorded which). CDR3 region: CASRKTQGQWYGYTF.